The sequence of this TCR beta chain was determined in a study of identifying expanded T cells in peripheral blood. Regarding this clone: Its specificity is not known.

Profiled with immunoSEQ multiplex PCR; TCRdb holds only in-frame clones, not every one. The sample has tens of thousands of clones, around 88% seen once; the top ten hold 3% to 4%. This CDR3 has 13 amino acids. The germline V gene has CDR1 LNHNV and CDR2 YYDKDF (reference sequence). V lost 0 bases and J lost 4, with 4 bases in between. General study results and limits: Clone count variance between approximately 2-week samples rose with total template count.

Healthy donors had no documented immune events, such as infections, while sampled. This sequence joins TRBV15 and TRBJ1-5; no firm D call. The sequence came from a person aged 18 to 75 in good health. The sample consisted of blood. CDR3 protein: CATSRDTNQPQHF. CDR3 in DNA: TGTGCCACCAGCAGAGATACGAATCAGCCCCAGCATTTT.